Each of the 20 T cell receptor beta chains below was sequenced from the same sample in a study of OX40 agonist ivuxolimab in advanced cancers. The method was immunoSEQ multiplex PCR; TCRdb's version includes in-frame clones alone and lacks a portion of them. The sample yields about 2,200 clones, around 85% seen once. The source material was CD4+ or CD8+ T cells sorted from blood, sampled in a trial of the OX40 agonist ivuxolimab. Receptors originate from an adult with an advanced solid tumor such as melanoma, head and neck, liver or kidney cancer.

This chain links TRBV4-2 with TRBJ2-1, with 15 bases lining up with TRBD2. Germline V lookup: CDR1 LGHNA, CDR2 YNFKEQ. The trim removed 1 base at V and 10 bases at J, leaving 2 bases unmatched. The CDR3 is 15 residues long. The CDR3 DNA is TGTGCCAGCAGCCAAGGGACTAGCGGGAGGGACGAGCAGTTCTTC. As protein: CASSQGTSGRDEQFF.

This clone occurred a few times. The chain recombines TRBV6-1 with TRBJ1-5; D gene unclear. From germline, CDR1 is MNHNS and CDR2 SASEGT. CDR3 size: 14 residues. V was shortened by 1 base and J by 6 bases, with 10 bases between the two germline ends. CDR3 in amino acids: CASSEGSATQPQHF. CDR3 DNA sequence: TGTGCCAGCAGTGAAGGGTCAGCAACTCAGCCCCAGCATTTT.

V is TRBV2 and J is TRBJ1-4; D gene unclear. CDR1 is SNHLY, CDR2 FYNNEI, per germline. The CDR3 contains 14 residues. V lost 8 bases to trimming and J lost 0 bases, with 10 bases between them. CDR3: CASAGPSTNEKLFF. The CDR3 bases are TGTGCCAGCGCCGGACCCTCAACTAATGAAAAACTGTTTTTT.

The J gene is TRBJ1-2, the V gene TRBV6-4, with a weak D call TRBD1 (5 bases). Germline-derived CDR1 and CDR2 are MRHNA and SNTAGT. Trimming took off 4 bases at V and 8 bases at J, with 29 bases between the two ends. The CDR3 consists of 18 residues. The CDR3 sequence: CASSAHLDSFIPTLGYTF. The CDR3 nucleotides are TGTGCCAGCAGTGCCCACTTAGACAGCTTCATACCGACCTTGGGCTACACCTTC.

Written as DNA, the CDR3 is TGTGCCAGCAGCGCCGACAGGGGAGAATCACCCCTCCACTTT. This codes for CASSADRGESPLHF. The chain links TRBV9 to TRBJ1-6; 8 bases agree with TRBD1. V lost 3 bases, J lost 10 bases, and 6 bases stayed unmatched. This CDR3 comprises 14 residues. CDR1 and CDR2 from the germline V gene are SGDLS and YYNGEE.

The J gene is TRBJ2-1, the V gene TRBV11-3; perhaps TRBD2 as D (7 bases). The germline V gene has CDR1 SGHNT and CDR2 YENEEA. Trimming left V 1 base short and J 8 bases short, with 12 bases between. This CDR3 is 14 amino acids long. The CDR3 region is CASSLAGGLDEQFF. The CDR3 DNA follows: TGTGCCAGCAGCTTAGCGGGGGGCCTGGATGAGCAGTTCTTC.

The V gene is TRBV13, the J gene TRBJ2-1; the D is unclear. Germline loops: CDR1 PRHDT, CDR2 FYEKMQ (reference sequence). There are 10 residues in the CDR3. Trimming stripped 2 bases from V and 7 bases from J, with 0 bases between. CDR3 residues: CASSLNEQFF. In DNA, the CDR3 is TGTGCCAGCAGCTTAAATGAGCAGTTCTTC.

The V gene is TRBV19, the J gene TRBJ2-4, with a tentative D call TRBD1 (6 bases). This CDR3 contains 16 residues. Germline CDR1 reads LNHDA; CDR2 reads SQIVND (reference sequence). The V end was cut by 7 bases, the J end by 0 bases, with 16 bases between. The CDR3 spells CASNGGTTLAKNIQYF. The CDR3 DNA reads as TGTGCCAGTAACGGTGGGACAACGCTAGCCAAAAACATTCAGTACTTC.

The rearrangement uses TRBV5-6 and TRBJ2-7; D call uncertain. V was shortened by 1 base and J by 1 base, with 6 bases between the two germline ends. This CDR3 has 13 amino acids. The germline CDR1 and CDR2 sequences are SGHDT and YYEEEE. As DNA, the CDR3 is TGTGCCAGCAGCTTGTGGCCTTCCTACGAGCAGTACTTC. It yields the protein CASSLWPSYEQYF.

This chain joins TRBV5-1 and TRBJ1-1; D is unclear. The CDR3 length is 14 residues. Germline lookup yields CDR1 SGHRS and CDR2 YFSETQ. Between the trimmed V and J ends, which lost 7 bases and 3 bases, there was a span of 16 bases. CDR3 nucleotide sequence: TGCGCCAGCGGGTCTCTCCCACGGGACACTGAAGCTTTCTTT. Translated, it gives CASGSLPRDTEAFF.

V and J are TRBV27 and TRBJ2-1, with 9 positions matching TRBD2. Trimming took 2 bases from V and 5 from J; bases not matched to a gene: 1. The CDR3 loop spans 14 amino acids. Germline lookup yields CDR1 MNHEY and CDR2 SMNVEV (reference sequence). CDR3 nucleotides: TGTGCCAGCAGTTTAGCGGGGGGGCACAATGAGCAGTTCTTC. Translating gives CASSLAGGHNEQFF.

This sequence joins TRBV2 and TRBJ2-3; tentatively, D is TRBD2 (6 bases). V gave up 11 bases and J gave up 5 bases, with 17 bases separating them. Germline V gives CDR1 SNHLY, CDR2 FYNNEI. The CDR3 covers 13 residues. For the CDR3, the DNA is TGTGCCGGAAGACTAGTTTCTGAAGATACGCAGTATTTT. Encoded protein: CAGRLVSEDTQYF.

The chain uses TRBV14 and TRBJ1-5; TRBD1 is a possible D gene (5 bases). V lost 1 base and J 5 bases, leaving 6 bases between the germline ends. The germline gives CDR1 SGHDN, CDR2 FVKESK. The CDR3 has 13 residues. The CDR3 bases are TGTGCCAGCAGCCAAGGGGGGGATCAGCCCCAGCATTTT. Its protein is CASSQGGDQPQHF. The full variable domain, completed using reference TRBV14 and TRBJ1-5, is EAGVTQFPSHSVIEKGQTVTLRCDPISGHDNLYWYRRVMGKEIKFLLHFVKESKQDESGMPNNRFLAERTGGTYSTLKVQPAELEDSGVYFCASSQGGDQPQHFGDGTRLSIL.

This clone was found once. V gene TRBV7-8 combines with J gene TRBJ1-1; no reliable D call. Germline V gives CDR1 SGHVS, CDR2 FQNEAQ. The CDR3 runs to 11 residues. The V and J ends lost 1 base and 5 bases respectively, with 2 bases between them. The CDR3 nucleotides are TGTGCCAGCAGCTTAGGGACTGAAGCTTTCTTT. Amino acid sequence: CASSLGTEAFF.

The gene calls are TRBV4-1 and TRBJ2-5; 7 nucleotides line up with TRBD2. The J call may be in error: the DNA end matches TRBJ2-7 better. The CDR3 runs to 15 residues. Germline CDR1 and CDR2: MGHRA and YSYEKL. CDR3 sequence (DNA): TGCGCCAGCAGCCACATAGCGGGCGCCCTCTACGAGCAGTACTTC. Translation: CASSHIAGALYEQYF.

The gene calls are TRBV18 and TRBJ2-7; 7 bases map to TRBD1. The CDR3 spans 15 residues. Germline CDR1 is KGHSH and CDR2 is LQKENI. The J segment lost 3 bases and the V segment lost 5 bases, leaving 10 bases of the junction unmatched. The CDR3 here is CASSSRQGRSYEQYF. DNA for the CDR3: TGTGCCAGCTCATCGCGACAGGGTAGAAGCTACGAGCAGTACTTC.

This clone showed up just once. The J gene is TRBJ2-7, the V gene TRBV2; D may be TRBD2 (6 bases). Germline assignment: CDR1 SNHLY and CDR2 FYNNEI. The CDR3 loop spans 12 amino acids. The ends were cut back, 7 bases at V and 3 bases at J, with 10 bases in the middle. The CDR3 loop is CASKPGVYEQYF. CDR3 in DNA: TGTGCCAGCAAGCCGGGAGTCTACGAGCAGTACTTC. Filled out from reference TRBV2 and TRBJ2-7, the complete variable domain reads EPEVTQTPSHQVTQMGQEVILRCVPISNHLYFYWYRQILGQKVEFLVSFYNNEISEKSEIFDDQFSVERPDGSNFTLKIRSTKLEDSAMYFCASKPGVYEQYFGPGTRLTVT.

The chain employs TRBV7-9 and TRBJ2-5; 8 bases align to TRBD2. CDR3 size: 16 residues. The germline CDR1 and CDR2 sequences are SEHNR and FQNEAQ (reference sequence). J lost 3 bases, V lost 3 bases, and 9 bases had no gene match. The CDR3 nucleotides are TGTGCCAGCAGCTTTCCGGGACTAGTTATTGAAGAGACCCAGTACTTC. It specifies CASSFPGLVIEETQYF.

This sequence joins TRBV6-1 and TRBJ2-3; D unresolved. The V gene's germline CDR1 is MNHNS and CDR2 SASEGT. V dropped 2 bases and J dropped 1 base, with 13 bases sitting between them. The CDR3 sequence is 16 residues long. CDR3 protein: CASSETAEGGTDTQYF. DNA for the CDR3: TGTGCCAGCAGTGAAACGGCCGAAGGAGGCACAGATACGCAGTATTTT.

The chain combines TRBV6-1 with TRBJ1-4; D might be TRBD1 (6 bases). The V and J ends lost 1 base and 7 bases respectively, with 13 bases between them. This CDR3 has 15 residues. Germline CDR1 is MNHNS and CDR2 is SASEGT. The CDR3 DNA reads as TGTGCCAGCAGTGAAGTTGGGGGGCGTCGTGAAAAACTGTTTTTT. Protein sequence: CASSEVGGRREKLFF.